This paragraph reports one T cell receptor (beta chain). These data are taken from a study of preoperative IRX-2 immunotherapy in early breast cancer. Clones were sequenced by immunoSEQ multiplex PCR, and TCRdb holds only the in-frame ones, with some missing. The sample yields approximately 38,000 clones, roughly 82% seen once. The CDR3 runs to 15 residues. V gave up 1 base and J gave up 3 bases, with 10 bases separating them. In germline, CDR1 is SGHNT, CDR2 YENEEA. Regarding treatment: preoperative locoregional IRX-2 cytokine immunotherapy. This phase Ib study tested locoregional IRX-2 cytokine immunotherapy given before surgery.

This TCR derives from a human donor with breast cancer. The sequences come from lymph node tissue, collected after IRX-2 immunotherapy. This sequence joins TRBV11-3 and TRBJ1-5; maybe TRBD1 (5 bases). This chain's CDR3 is CASSLGDSYNQPQHF. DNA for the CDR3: TGTGCCAGCAGCTTAGGAGACAGCTACAATCAGCCCCAGCATTTT. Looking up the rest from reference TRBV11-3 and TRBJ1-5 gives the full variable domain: EAGVVQSPRYKIIEKKQPVAFWCNPISGHNTLYWYLQNLGQGPELLIRYENEEAVDDSQLPKDRFSAERLKGVDSTLKIQPAELGDSAVYLCASSLGDSYNQPQHFGDGTRLSIL.